The source of this T cell receptor (beta chain) is a study of blood T cell repertoires in COVID-19. Trimming at V came to 5 bases and at J to 5 bases, leaving 10 bases not matched to a gene. CDR1 LNHDA and CDR2 SQIVND come from the germline V gene (reference sequence). The CDR3 consists of 18 residues. Recruits, aged about 18 to 95 years, lived in approximately 26 US areas. Sequencing used immunoSEQ multiplex PCR; TCRdb keeps in-frame clones, though not all of them. Here the sample spans 140,000 to 150,000 clones, 80% to 85% being singletons. The receptor's source is a woman in her forties or fifties who had been exposed to COVID-19. The source material was PBMCs or T cells enriched from blood (not recorded which). J is TRBJ2-2 and V is TRBV19; 14 nucleotides match TRBD2. CDR3 sequence (DNA): TGTGCCAGTAGTCCCGCCGGACTAGCGGGGGGTAGTACCGGGGAGCTGTTTTTT. This gives the protein CASSPAGLAGGSTGELFF.